Below, 18 T cell receptor beta chains from the same sample are listed, as sequenced in a study of blood T cell repertoires in COVID-19. Clones were sequenced by immunoSEQ multiplex PCR, and TCRdb holds only the in-frame ones, with some missing. Seen here are around 140,000 clones, 84% observed once, and the top ten hold 9.5% to 13%. The sample taken for sequencing was peripheral blood. The receptors come from a man aged 55-75 years with active or convalescent COVID-19.

This clone was counted a few times. This chain links TRBV9 with TRBJ1-6, with D possibly being TRBD1 (6 bases). Germline loops: CDR1 SGDLS, CDR2 YYNGEE. CDR3 length: 16 residues. Trimming removed 0 bases from V and 6 bases from J, with 13 bases in between. The CDR3 is CASSVEAGVINSPLHF. CDR3 sequence (DNA): TGTGCCAGCAGCGTAGAGGCAGGGGTAATTAATTCACCCCTCCACTTT.

The rearrangement links TRBV10-2 to TRBJ1-1, with unresolved D. Trimming cost V 6 bases and J 0 bases, with 8 bases left between them. This CDR3 has 13 amino acids. Germline V gives CDR1 WSHSY, CDR2 SAAADI. The CDR3 here is CASRLGVNTEAFF. DNA of the CDR3: TGCGCCAGCAGGTTGGGAGTGAACACTGAAGCTTTCTTT.

The V and J genes are TRBV5-5 and TRBJ2-3; D not resolved. The germline CDR1 and CDR2 sequences are SGHKS and YYEKEE (reference sequence). This CDR3 has 15 amino acids. Trimming cost V 4 bases and J 2 bases, with 14 bases left between them. CDR3 sequence (DNA): TGTGCCAGCAGCCGGGTCCTTCTAAACACAGATACGCAGTATTTT. Its protein is CASSRVLLNTDTQYF.

On this clone itself: Additional DNA sequences in this sample encode the identical CDR3. V and J are TRBV30 and TRBJ2-1, with D tentatively TRBD1 (6 bases). CDR1 and CDR2 from the germline V gene are GTSNPN and SVGIG (reference sequence). CDR3 length equals 12 residues. Trimming took off 5 bases at V and 6 bases at J, with 11 bases between the two ends. The CDR3 region is CAWQPGVNEQFF. The CDR3 region has the DNA TGTGCCTGGCAGCCAGGGGTCAATGAGCAGTTCTTC.

This clone has just a few counts. The V gene is TRBV6-2 or TRBV6-3, the J gene TRBJ1-5; D unclear. From germline, CDR1 is MNHEY and CDR2 SVGEGT. V was shortened by 3 bases and J by 2 bases, with 11 bases between the two germline ends. The CDR3 covers 15 residues. The CDR3 nucleotides are TGTGCCAGCAGTTATGGAGGGAGTGGCAATCAGCCCCAGCATTTT. Amino acids: CASSYGGSGNQPQHF.

This clone was counted a single time. V gene TRBV2 combines with J gene TRBJ1-1; 9 bases match TRBD1. The junction had 3 bases not matched to a gene; V was cut back by 3 bases and J by 4 bases. Germline CDR1 reads SNHLY; CDR2 reads FYNNEI. The CDR3 covers 14 residues. CDR3 protein: CASSDGTGSTEAFF. In DNA form, the CDR3 reads TGTGCCAGCAGTGACGGGACAGGGTCCACTGAAGCTTTCTTT.

There are a few counts of this clone. The chain carries TRBV27 and TRBJ2-5, with D perhaps TRBD2 (6 bases). The V end lost 8 bases, the J end lost 6 bases, and 13 bases lay between the germline ends. Germline V gives CDR1 MNHEY, CDR2 SMNVEV (reference sequence). The CDR3 sequence is 12 residues long. CDR3 residues: CASGGTVQTQYF. The DNA of the CDR3 is TGTGCCAGCGGAGGGACGGTCCAGACCCAGTACTTC.

The genes are TRBV27 and TRBJ1-1; D remains unclear. The CDR3 totals 16 residues. Between the trimmed V and J ends, which lost 0 bases and 1 base, there was a span of 12 bases. Per the germline V gene, CDR1 is MNHEY and CDR2 is SMNVEV (reference sequence). The chain's CDR3 is CASSLSGRPPNTEAFF. In DNA form, the CDR3 reads TGTGCCAGCAGTTTATCGGGCAGGCCACCGAACACTGAAGCTTTCTTT.

This clone occurred once. The chain joins TRBV11-2 to TRBJ1-3; no clear D. CDR3 size: 15 residues. CDR1 and CDR2 (germline): SGHAT, FQNNGV. V dropped 3 bases and J dropped 0 bases, with 9 bases sitting between them. The CDR3 DNA is TGTGCCAGCAGCTTTCTCACAATCTCTGGAAACACCATATATTTT. This encodes CASSFLTISGNTIYF.

The chain links TRBV28 to TRBJ2-7, with D tentatively TRBD1 (5 bases). The V gene lost 6 bases and the J gene lost 4 bases, with 16 bases spanning the gap. Germline loops: CDR1 MDHEN, CDR2 SYDVKM. The CDR3 spans 14 residues. CDR3 sequence reads: CASRSADRRYEQYV. The CDR3, as DNA: TGTGCCAGCAGGTCAGCCGACAGAAGATACGAGCAGTACGTC.

This chain links TRBV6-1 with TRBJ1-1; no reliable D call. The length of the CDR3 is 15 residues. Germline assignment: CDR1 MNHNS and CDR2 SASEGT. V lost 2 bases and J lost 5, with 15 bases in between. The CDR3 loop reads CASSEILGRWTEAFF. CDR3 coding DNA: TGTGCCAGCAGTGAAATCCTAGGGAGATGGACTGAAGCTTTCTTT.

V usage is TRBV19 and J usage is TRBJ2-3; tentative D call: TRBD2 (5 bases). The CDR3 sequence is 15 residues long. Trimming removed 7 bases from V and 0 bases from J, with 14 bases in between. The V gene's germline CDR1 is LNHDA and CDR2 SQIVND (reference sequence). For the CDR3, the DNA is TGTGCCAGTACCAATGGCGGGCCTAGCACAGATACGCAGTATTTT. Translated: CASTNGGPSTDTQYF.

This clone was detected only a few times. The chain carries TRBV24-1 and TRBJ2-1, with 7 bases fitting TRBD2. The germline V gene has CDR1 KGHDR and CDR2 SFDVKD. Trimming removed 5 bases from V and 10 bases from J; junction bases left unmatched: 10. The CDR3 loop spans 14 amino acids. This chain's CDR3 is CATSAPSGEGEQFF. The CDR3 bases are TGTGCCACCAGTGCCCCTAGCGGAGAAGGGGAGCAGTTCTTC.

The chain uses TRBV6-1 and TRBJ1-1, with 8 bases fitting TRBD1. The ends lost 0 bases at V and 1 base at J; junction bases unmatched: 7. The V gene's germline CDR1 is MNHNS and CDR2 SASEGT. The CDR3 is 17 amino acids. The CDR3 region has the DNA TGTGCCAGCAGTGAAGCTCAGGGGGCTGGGCAGAACACTGAAGCTTTCTTT. Translating it yields CASSEAQGAGQNTEAFF.

The V gene is TRBV10-1, the J gene TRBJ1-1, with D unclear. The CDR3 consists of 13 residues. Trimming cost V 8 bases and J 2 bases, with 12 bases left between them. Germline V gives CDR1 WNHNN, CDR2 SYGVQD (reference sequence). The CDR3, as DNA: TGCGCCAGCCGAGAGGAGCGAAACACTGAAGCTTTCTTT. Amino acid sequence: CASREERNTEAFF.

The chain links TRBV6-1 to TRBJ1-6; 7 bases are a match to TRBD1. The germline CDR1 and CDR2 sequences are MNHNS and SASEGT. Losses at the gene ends were 3 bases for V and 8 bases for J; bases not matched to a gene: 16. The CDR3 runs 18 residues. CDR3 residues: CASSDLLQGIIPHSPLHF. For the CDR3, the DNA is TGTGCCAGCAGTGACCTCTTACAGGGGATTATCCCCCATTCACCCCTCCACTTT.

The chain links TRBV4-3 to TRBJ1-6; the D gene is possibly TRBD1 (5 bases). Germline V gene sequence: CDR1 LGHNA, CDR2 YSLEER. The CDR3 runs to 13 residues. With 3 bases removed from V and 13 bases from J, the gap between germline ends came to 13 bases. CDR3 bases: TGCGCCAGCAGCCAGTCAACTCAGGGCCCCCTCCACTTT. It specifies CASSQSTQGPLHF.

This sequence joins TRBV5-1 and TRBJ2-7, with D hard to call. The germline gives CDR1 SGHRS, CDR2 YFSETQ. Trimming took 4 bases from V and 0 from J, leaving 11 bases between them. This CDR3 comprises 14 residues. CDR3 sequence reads: CASSIDTRSYEQYF. Here the CDR3 DNA reads TGCGCCAGCAGCATCGACACCCGCTCCTACGAGCAGTACTTC.